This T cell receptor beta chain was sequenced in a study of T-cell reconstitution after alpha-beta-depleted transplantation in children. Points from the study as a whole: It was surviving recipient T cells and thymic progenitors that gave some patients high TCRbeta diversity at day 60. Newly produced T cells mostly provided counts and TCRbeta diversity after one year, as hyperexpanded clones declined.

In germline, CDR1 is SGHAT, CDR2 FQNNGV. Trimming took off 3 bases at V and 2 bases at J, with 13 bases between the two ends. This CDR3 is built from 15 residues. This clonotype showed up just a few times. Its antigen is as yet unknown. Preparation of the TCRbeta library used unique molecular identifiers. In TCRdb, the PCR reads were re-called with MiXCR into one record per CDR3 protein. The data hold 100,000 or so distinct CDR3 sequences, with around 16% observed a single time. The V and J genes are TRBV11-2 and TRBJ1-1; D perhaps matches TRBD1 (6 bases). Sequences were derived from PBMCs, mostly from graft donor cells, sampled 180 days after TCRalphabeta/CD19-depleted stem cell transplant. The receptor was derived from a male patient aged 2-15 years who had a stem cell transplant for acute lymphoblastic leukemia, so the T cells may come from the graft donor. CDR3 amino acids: CASSFVSRGNTEAFF. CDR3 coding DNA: TGTGCCAGCAGCTTTGTATCCAGGGGCAACACTGAAGCTTTCTTT.